This TCR beta chain stems from a study of blood T cell repertoires in COVID-19. Study-level information: The samples span acute and convalescent COVID-19 from the United States, Italy and Spain. Sources were T cells, B-cell-depleted T cells, or PBMCs; the material itself was cDNA or gDNA.

V was clipped by 4 bases and J by 4 bases, with 8 bases between them. The CDR3 is made up of 12 amino acids. Germline V gene data show CDR1 as SGHNT and CDR2 as YYREEE (reference sequence). In the original processing: Researchers report that nucleated cell counts were estimated from reference gene primer amplification. Clones were read by immunoSEQ multiplex PCR, and TCRdb kept only the in-frame ones, dropping some. Clone size and the V and J calls come from that table; the DNA yielded D and trimming. The top ten clones hold over 8.5% of a sample with around 20,000 clones, around nine tenths of them seen once.

This receptor was identified in a human donor in a cohort sampled during active COVID-19. The V call is TRBV5-4, the J call TRBJ1-2; possibly TRBD1 for D (6 bases). Input material: peripheral blood. The CDR3 sequence: CASSTDSYGYTF. DNA of the CDR3: TGTGCCAGCAGCACGGACAGCTATGGCTACACCTTC.